This T cell receptor beta chain was sequenced for a study of early T cells in non-severe SARS-CoV-2 infection. Whole-study context: Sequencing of unsorted whole blood was done on bulk RNA, leaving chains unpaired.

Trimming shortened V by 5 bases and J by 4 bases, and 15 bases separated the two germline ends. Looked up from germline, CDR1 is DFQATT and CDR2 is SNEGSKA (reference sequence). The CDR3 has 14 amino acids. This clonotype was seen many times. What it binds is unknown. MiXCR, run by TCRdb on the 5' RACE reads, gives a single entry per CDR3 protein. The data show roughly 61,000 distinct CDR3 sequences, about 13% seen once. Study-wide points: Matches to VDJdb favored anti-spike CD8 responses and missed private and CD4 specificities.

This specimen was whole blood, taken at baseline. The source of this sequence is an adult who was a healthcare worker with PCR-confirmed SARS-CoV-2 infection or an uninfected control (not recorded which). This chain joins TRBV20-1 and TRBJ1-5; possible D gene TRBD1, 5 bases. CDR3 DNA sequence: TGCAGTGCTGGGGCGGCGACAGTAAATCAGCCCCAGCATTTT. Its translation is CSAGAATVNQPQHF.